This T cell receptor beta chain was recorded in a study of blood T cells in healthy people across ages. Note on this clonotype: Antigen specificity is unknown.

Study-level findings and limits: Age showed a roughly linear inverse relationship with TCR beta diversity per million T cells. The long-lived group displayed more naive CD4+ cells, plus higher diversity, than the aged donors did. Bulk PBMC profiling left naive and antigen-experienced comparisons inconclusive.

A second PCR, run for about 6 to 11 cycles, used a sample-barcoded 5' primer plus a J-beta primer mix. Each sample yielded at least 2.5 million CDR3-containing paired-end reads. Each CDR3 protein is one row after TCRdb ran MiXCR on the 5' RACE reads. The sample holds about 900,000 distinct CDR3 sequences, 62% seen once. Trimming left V 2 bases short and J 0 bases short, with 8 bases between. CDR1 SGHAT and CDR2 FQDESV come from the germline V gene (reference sequence). This CDR3 is 15 amino acids long. This receptor was obtained from a man aged 25-45 years in good health. Source material: blood. The V gene is TRBV11-1, the J gene TRBJ2-1, with D perhaps matching TRBD1 (6 bases). The CDR3 here is CASSLSRGSYNEQFF. DNA of the CDR3: TGTGCCAGCAGCTTATCCAGGGGCTCCTACAATGAGCAGTTCTTC.